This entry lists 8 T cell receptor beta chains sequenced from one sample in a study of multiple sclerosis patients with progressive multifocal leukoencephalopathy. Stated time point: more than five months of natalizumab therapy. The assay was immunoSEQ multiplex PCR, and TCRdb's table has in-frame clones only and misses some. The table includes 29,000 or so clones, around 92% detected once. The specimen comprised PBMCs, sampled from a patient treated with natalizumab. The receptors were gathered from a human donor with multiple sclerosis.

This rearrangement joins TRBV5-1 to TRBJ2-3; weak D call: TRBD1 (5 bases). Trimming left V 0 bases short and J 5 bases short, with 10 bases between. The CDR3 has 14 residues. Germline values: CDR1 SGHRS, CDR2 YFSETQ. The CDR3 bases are TGCGCCAGCAGCTTGGCCAGGGTTGGAGATACGCAGTATTTT. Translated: CASSLARVGDTQYF. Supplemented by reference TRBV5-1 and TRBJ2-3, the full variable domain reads KAGVTQTPRYLIKTRGQQVTLSCSPISGHRSVSWYQQTPGQGLQFLFEYFSETQRNKGNFPGRFSGRQFSNSRSEMNVSTLELGDSALYLCASSLARVGDTQYFGPGTRLTVL.

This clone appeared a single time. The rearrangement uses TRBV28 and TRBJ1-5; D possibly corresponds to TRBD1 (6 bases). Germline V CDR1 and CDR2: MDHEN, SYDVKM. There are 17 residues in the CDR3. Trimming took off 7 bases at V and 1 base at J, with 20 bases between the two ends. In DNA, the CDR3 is TGTGCCAGCACCAACACGGGGGGCCGAATCAGCAATCAGCCCCAGCATTTT. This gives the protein CASTNTGGRISNQPQHF. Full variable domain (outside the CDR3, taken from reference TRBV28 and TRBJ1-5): DVKVTQSSRYLVKRTGEKVFLECVQDMDHENMFWYRQDPGLGLRLIYFSYDVKMKEKGDIPEGYSVSREKKERFSLILESASTNQTSMYLCASTNTGGRISNQPQHFGDGTRLSIL.

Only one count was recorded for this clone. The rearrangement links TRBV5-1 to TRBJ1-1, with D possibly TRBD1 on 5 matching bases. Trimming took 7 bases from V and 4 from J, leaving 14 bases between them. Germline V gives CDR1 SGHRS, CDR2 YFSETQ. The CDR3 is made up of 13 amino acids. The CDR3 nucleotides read TGCGCCAGCCACCGGGACCGGGCCACTGAAGCTTTCTTT. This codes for CASHRDRATEAFF. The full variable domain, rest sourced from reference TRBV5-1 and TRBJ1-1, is KAGVTQTPRYLIKTRGQQVTLSCSPISGHRSVSWYQQTPGQGLQFLFEYFSETQRNKGNFPGRFSGRQFSNSRSEMNVSTLELGDSALYLCASHRDRATEAFFGQGTRLTVV.

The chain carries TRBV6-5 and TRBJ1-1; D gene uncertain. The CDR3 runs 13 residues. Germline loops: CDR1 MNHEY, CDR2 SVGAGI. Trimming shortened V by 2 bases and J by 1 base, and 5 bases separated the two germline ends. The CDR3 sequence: CASSYGRNTEAFF. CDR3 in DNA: TGTGCCAGCAGTTACGGGCGGAACACTGAAGCTTTCTTT.

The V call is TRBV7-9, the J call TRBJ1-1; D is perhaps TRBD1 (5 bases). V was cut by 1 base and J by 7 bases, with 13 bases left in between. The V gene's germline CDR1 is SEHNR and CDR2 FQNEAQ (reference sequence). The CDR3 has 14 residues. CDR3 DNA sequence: TGTGCCAGCAGCTTAGTTGGAGGGGCGGTTGAAGCTTTCTTT. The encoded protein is CASSLVGGAVEAFF.

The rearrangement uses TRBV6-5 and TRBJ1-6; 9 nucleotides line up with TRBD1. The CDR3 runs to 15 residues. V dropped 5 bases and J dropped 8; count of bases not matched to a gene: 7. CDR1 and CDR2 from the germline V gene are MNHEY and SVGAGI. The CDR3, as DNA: TGTGCCAGCAGTCAGGGACAGGGCGGGCATTCACCCCTCCACTTT. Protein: CASSQGQGGHSPLHF.

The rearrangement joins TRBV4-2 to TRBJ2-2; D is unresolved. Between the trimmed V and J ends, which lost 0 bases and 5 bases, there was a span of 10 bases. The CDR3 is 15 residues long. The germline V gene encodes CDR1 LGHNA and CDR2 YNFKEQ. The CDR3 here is CASSQETDVTGELFF. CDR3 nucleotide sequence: TGTGCCAGCAGCCAAGAAACGGACGTTACCGGGGAGCTGTTTTTT.

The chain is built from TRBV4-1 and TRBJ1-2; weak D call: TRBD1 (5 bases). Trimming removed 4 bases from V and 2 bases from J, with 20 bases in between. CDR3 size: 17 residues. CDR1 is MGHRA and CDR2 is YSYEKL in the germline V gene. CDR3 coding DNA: TGCGCCAGCAGCCCACAATCCGACAGTTTCCGAAACTATGGCTACACCTTC. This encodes CASSPQSDSFRNYGYTF.